The TCR beta chain described here comes from a study of OX40 agonist ivuxolimab in advanced cancers. Study details: The drug used for patients, ivuxolimab, was an agonistic anti-OX40 (CD134) antibody. Patients undergoing dose escalation presented with hepatocellular carcinoma, melanoma, renal cell or head and neck cancer.

Libraries were prepared by immunoSEQ multiplex PCR; TCRdb keeps only in-frame clonotypes and omits some of them. The sample has some 83,000 clones; about 89% are singletons. The CDR3 sequence is 15 residues long. Germline V gene lookup returns CDR1 MNHEY and CDR2 SVGAGI. V shed 2 bases and J 2 bases; nucleotides not matched to a gene: 5. The source material was CD4+ or CD8+ T cells sorted from blood, sampled in a trial of the OX40 agonist ivuxolimab. The receptor comes from an adult with an advanced solid tumor such as melanoma, head and neck, liver or kidney cancer. The chain has TRBV6-5 and TRBJ2-7, with TRBD1 matching 8 bases. CDR3 sequence: CASSYSDRGPYEQYF. DNA for the CDR3: TGTGCCAGCAGTTACAGTGACAGGGGTCCCTACGAGCAGTACTTC.